This T cell receptor beta chain came from a study of tumor-infiltrating lymphocytes in localized non-small cell lung cancer listed by TCRdb under 2021. For context, the study as a whole: Patients whose samples were collected after neoadjuvant chemotherapy, as well as both smokers and never-smokers and several histologies, were included in the cohort. From each patient came resected tumor tissue plus uninvolved lung tissue from that same patient, and the uninvolved lung tissue was described as non-adjacent to the tumor. Flow cytometry, multiplex immunofluorescence, RNA-seq, exome sequencing and proteomics were applied to the same patients as TCR sequencing, which was one of several integrated assays. In total, the ICON cohort was made up of under 180 surgical patients who had localized non-small cell lung cancer and whose tumors were resected. A total of around 50 patients were included in the paired tumor versus uninvolved lung comparison of immunoSEQ T-cell fraction.

Study-wide findings and limitations: Assay coverage differed among patients according to how much tissue was available, so only a subset of the cohort had TCR sequencing. Consistent with immunofluorescence CD3 counts, TCRbeta sequencing supported greater T cell infiltration in tumors than in uninvolved lung tissue. No association of tumor T-cell fraction from TCR sequencing with recurrence-free survival was found (p = 0.61). Because different assays used different pieces of the same tissue, technical variation could not be distinguished from intratumor heterogeneity. TCR-derived T-cell fraction did not differ between the flow cytometry-defined immunotypes IM1 (good prognosis) and IM2 (poor prognosis).

Enrollment in ICON was initiated in April 2016, and the last patient was enrolled in September 2018. In a subcohort of 80 or so patients, fresh tumor and matched uninvolved tissue were collected for in-depth immune analyses, with TCR sequencing among those analyses. TCR sequencing was performed on DNA isolated from bulk tissue, without cell sorting. The T-cell fraction in tumor and uninvolved lung tissue was obtained from TCR sequencing using the immunoSEQ assay. From the authors' description of their analysis: In the survival analysis, patients were divided into a high T-cell fraction group (upper tertile) and a low T-cell fraction group (lower two tertiles), and the two groups were compared using a log-rank test. A signed-rank test was used to check for differences in T-cell fraction between paired tumor and uninvolved lung. What TCRdb holds here is the immuneACCESS table cut down to in-frame rearrangements. Part of the clones is not present; checked against another copy, under half of the missing clones reflect an unresolved V gene, and the others are unexplained. V and J calls plus clone size are reproduced from that table; the DNA served to infer D and trimming. The sample includes approximately 21,000 clones, with 80% observed a single time. The top ten hold 3% to 3.5% of the sample.

V and J lose 6 bases and 4 bases, and a span of 8 bases separates them. From cysteine to phenylalanine, the CDR3 is 12 amino acids long. Only the CDR3 DNA is retained, 36 bases long and in frame from the first base. CDR1 SNHLY and CDR2 FYNNEI are derived from the germline V gene. As to this clone: No antigen is known for it. The input lacks base qualities; no much larger clone sits a single base away.

The receptor's source is a human donor with non-small cell lung cancer. Specimen: lung tumor tissue. The chain is made from TRBV2 and TRBJ2-3; the D segment cannot be called with confidence. The CDR3 reads CASREVADTQYF. The nucleotides read TGTGCCAGCAGAGAGGTCGCAGATACGCAGTATTTT.